Listed below are T cell receptor beta chains from one sample, sequenced in a study of T-cell memory formation after mild COVID-19. One entry per CDR3 protein, called by TCRdb with MiXCR from the 5' RACE reads. The sample yields some 68,000 distinct CDR3 sequences, roughly 17% seen once. Sequencing used PBMCs or a T cell subset sorted from them (not recorded which). These receptors originate from an adult woman who had mild COVID-19 (a few samples of this study predate the infection). Cell type and time point are not known. Each CDR3 is given with its conserved first and last residue. Each record gives: V gene, D gene, clone size, J gene, CDR3 DNA, CDR3 protein. The D gene is left open where the match is weak. For some rows the clone size is stated as once, few or many, or as a class when expanded; others skip it.

>TRBV4-3|TRBD2|many|TRBJ2-3
TGCGCCAGCAGCCGACGACTAGCGGGAGAGGGGGCAGATACGCAGTATTTT
CASSRRLAGEGADTQYF
>TRBV7-2|.|.|TRBJ2-2
TGTGCCAGCAGCTTAAGGAGGATAGGGCCAGGGGAATCCGGGGAGCTGTTTTTT
CASSLRRIGPGESGELFF
>TRBV5-1|TRBD2|.|TRBJ2-7
TGCGCCAGCAGCGCAACTAGCGGGTCCCTCTACGAGCAGTACTTC
CASSATSGSLYEQYF
>TRBV19|.|many|TRBJ2-1
TGTGCCAGTAGTATTGGGGGAGATTACAATGAGCAGTTCTTC
CASSIGGDYNEQFF
>TRBV30|.|few|TRBJ1-6
TGTGCCTGCAACGATCATTCACCCCTCCACTTT
CACNDHSPLHF
>TRBV15|.|few|TRBJ2-3
TGTGCCACCAGCAGAGCAATCAGCACAGATACGCAGTATTTT
CATSRAISTDTQYF
>TRBV29-1|TRBD1|.|TRBJ2-7
TGCAGCGTTGGGACAGGGAGCTCCTACGAGCAGTACTTC
CSVGTGSSYEQYF
>TRBV7-6|.|.|TRBJ2-2
TGTGCCAGCAGCACACACCCCGAGGTGGCGAACACCGGGGAGCTGTTTTTT
CASSTHPEVANTGELFF
>TRBV27|TRBD1|few|TRBJ2-1
TGTGCCAGCAGTTTTTCATCAGGGGGTGGAGAGCAGTTCTTC
CASSFSSGGGEQFF
>TRBV6-5|.|.|TRBJ2-1
TGTGCCAGCAGATACAGGGCCTACAATGAGCAGTTCTTC
CASRYRAYNEQFF
>TRBV7-9|.|few|TRBJ1-2
TGTGCCAGCAGCTTCCCGGGCTCAGCTAACTATGGCTACACCTTC
CASSFPGSANYGYTF
>TRBV6-5|TRBD2|.|TRBJ2-1
TGTGCCAGCAGTTACAGACCGAACTCCCTATTAGCGGGAGGTAACAATGAGCAGTTCTTC
CASSYRPNSLLAGGNNEQFF
>TRBV29-1|.|.|TRBJ1-4
TGCACCAAGGAGGGGTATTCTAATGAAAAACTGTTTTTT
CTKEGYSNEKLFF
>TRBV14|.|medium-sized|TRBJ2-3
TGTGCCAGCAGCCAGGGGTCCTCGTGGGGGAATACGCAGTATTTT
CASSQGSSWGNTQYF
>TRBV5-1|.|.|TRBJ1-2
TGCGCCAGCAGCTTGGTAGGCGGTGGCTACACCTTC
CASSLVGGGYTF
>TRBV24-1|TRBD2|.|TRBJ2-5
TGTGCCACCAGTGAAATGACTAGCTCCCAAGAGACCCAGTACTTC
CATSEMTSSQETQYF
>TRBV7-9|.|few|TRBJ2-7
TGTGCCAGCAGCTTACCCGTTCAGCCCCTCTCCTACGAGCAGTACTTC
CASSLPVQPLSYEQYF
>TRBV7-9|.|few|TRBJ2-1
TGTGCCAGCAGCTTAGACCCCTCTGAGCAGTTCTTC
CASSLDPSEQFF
>TRBV2|.|.|TRBJ1-1
TGTGCCAGCACAAGATCTCCAGGGGCGAACACTGAAGCTTTCTTT
CASTRSPGANTEAFF
>TRBV20-1|TRBD2|.|TRBJ2-1
TGCAGTGCTAGGGGACTATCCGAGAGCTCCTACAATGAGCAGTTCTTC
CSARGLSESSYNEQFF